The 3 T cell receptor beta chains in this list originate from one sample, sequenced in a study of early T cells in non-severe SARS-CoV-2 infection. TCRdb analysed the 5' RACE reads with MiXCR anew, one entry per CDR3 protein. Of 50,000 to 65,000 distinct CDR3 sequences listed, more than 15% are singletons. Sequencing used whole blood, obtained at baseline. These receptors were taken from an adult who was a healthcare worker with PCR-confirmed SARS-CoV-2 infection or an uninfected control (not recorded which).

The chain carries TRBV6-5 and TRBJ1-3; 7 bases match TRBD1. The CDR3 sequence is 14 residues long. V lost 6 bases and J lost 9; bases outside the gene matches: 11. CDR1 MNHEY and CDR2 SVGAGI come from the germline V gene. In nucleotides, the CDR3 is TGTGCCAGCAGCCCCTCCAGCAGGGGGGGCACCATATATTTT. Translation gives CASSPSSRGGTIYF.

This clonotype was recorded a few times. The genes are TRBV20-1 and TRBJ2-3, with a possible D match to TRBD1 (6 bases). V was clipped by 3 bases and J by 7 bases, with 23 bases between them. The CDR3 is 16 residues long. CDR1 and CDR2 (germline): DFQATT, SNEGSKA (reference sequence). CDR3 in amino acids: CSASVGQGSPTYTQYF. CDR3 bases: TGCAGTGCTAGTGTCGGCCAGGGGTCCCCCACGTATACGCAGTATTTT.

This sequence joins TRBV6-2 or TRBV6-3 and TRBJ1-1, with 9 bases that match TRBD1. Germline-derived CDR1 and CDR2 are MNHEY and SVGEGT. The CDR3 consists of 14 residues. The ends lost 6 bases at V and 7 bases at J; junction bases unmatched: 9. The CDR3 loop reads CASRPRTGEDEAFF. The CDR3 nucleotides are TGTGCCAGCAGACCCCGGACAGGGGAAGATGAAGCTTTCTTT.